The clone carrying this TCR beta chain has ten or more counts. Its antigen is not known. These data come from a study of response to subunit inactivated influenza vaccine. TCRdb re-analysed the RT-PCR reads in MiXCR, keeping a single row per CDR3 protein. Altogether fewer than 650,000 distinct CDR3 sequences are present, around 13% being singletons, with the ten largest covering about an eighth. Study results and caveats: The authors suggested that few new T cells are recruited per seasonal influenza vaccination.

The source material was PBMCs from blood, sampled roughly 45 days after vaccination. This TCR was recovered from a middle-aged man who received an inactivated influenza vaccine.

CDR3 loop: CSAAGRVPNTDTQYF. CDR3 coding DNA: TGCAGTGCGGCAGGGCGGGTCCCTAACACAGATACGCAGTATTTT. This chain connects TRBV20-1 to TRBJ2-3, with D perhaps assigned TRBD1 or TRBD2 (5 bases each). V gave up 6 bases and J gave up 2 bases, with 18 bases separating them. The V gene's germline CDR1 is DFQATT and CDR2 SNEGSKA (reference sequence). The CDR3 consists of 15 residues.